A selection of T cell receptor beta chains follows, all from one sample in a study of hypomethylating agent response in myelodysplastic syndrome. The table came from immunoSEQ multiplex PCR; TCRdb's copy has only in-frame clones and leaves some out. The sample consists of about 5,400 clones, about 88% of them appearing once. The sequences come from bone marrow, collected before or after starting hypomethylating agent treatment for myelodysplastic syndrome (not recorded which). Receptors originate from a human donor with myelodysplastic syndrome. CDR3s include the opening cysteine and the closing phenylalanine or tryptophan. A D gene is named only where the DNA matches it firmly. Size tells how often a clone was seen (once, few, many) or the class of an expanded clone, and some rows leave it out.

v_gene	j_gene	abundance	d_gene	CDR3aa	CDR3nt
TRBV4-2	TRBJ2-2	NA	TRBD1	CASSQAKATGGTNTGELFF	TGTGCCAGCAGCCAAGCCAAAGCAACAGGGGGGACGAACACCGGGGAGCTGTTTTTT
TRBV13	TRBJ2-5	NA	TRBD2	CASSFRSGRALETQYF	TGTGCCAGCAGCTTCCGTAGCGGGAGGGCCTTAGAGACCCAGTACTTC
TRBV11-2	TRBJ1-1	once	TRBD1	CASSFAGTGLRTEAFF	TGTGCCAGCAGCTTCGCCGGGACAGGACTGAGGACTGAAGCTTTCTTT
TRBV29-1	TRBJ2-7	NA	NA	CSVVPWVGNSYEQYF	TGCAGCGTTGTCCCATGGGTGGGTAACTCCTACGAGCAGTACTTC
TRBV9	TRBJ2-2	NA	NA	CASSAGVNSGELFF	TGTGCCAGCAGCGCCGGGGTTAACAGCGGGGAGCTGTTTTTT
TRBV6-6	TRBJ2-7	few	NA	CASSYPRDKASYEQYF	TGTGCCAGCAGTTACCCCCGGGACAAAGCCTCCTACGAGCAGTACTTC
TRBV30	TRBJ1-4	NA	NA	CAWSAGLDEKLFF	TGTGCCTGGAGTGCGGGCTTGGATGAAAAACTGTTTTTT
TRBV7-2	TRBJ2-5	once	NA	CASSPGVETQYF	TGTGCCAGCAGCCCGGGGGTAGAGACCCAGTACTTC
TRBV30	TRBJ1-1	NA	NA	CAWQGQPNTEAFF	TGTGCCTGGCAGGGGCAGCCGAACACTGAAGCTTTCTTT
TRBV5-1	TRBJ2-1	NA	NA	CASSFGNEQFF	TGCGCCAGCAGCTTCGGGAATGAGCAGTTCTTC
TRBV4-2	TRBJ1-1	NA	NA	CASSQELGGMNTEAFF	TGTGCCAGCAGCCAAGAACTCGGGGGCATGAACACTGAAGCTTTCTTT
TRBV5-1	TRBJ2-7	NA	NA	CASSLRGSVLDKQYF	TGCGCCAGCAGCCTGCGTGGGAGCGTCCTAGACAAGCAGTACTTC
TRBV5-6	TRBJ2-1	NA	TRBD1	CASSRNDRVDYNEQFF	TGTGCCAGCAGCCGGAACGACAGGGTCGACTACAATGAGCAGTTCTTC
TRBV6-6	TRBJ1-2	NA	NA	CASEDRNYGYTF	TGTGCCAGCGAGGACCGTAACTATGGCTACACCTTC
TRBV13	TRBJ2-3	NA	NA	CASSLRGDTQYF	TGTGCCAGCAGCTTACGGGGGGATACGCAGTATTTT
TRBV5-4	TRBJ2-4	NA	NA	CASSLIGGPKNIQYF	TGTGCCAGCAGCTTGATTGGGGGCCCCAAAAACATTCAGTACTTC
TRBV2	TRBJ2-5	NA	NA	CASRGDGQETQYF	TGTGCCAGCAGGGGGGACGGGCAAGAGACCCAGTACTTC
TRBV11-2	TRBJ2-5	NA	NA	CASSLDWGAQTQYF	TGTGCCAGCAGCTTGGATTGGGGGGCGCAGACCCAGTACTTC
TRBV2	TRBJ2-2	NA	NA	CASSEAELTVTGELFF	TGTGCCAGCAGTGAAGCTGAACTGACTGTCACCGGGGAGCTGTTTTTT
TRBV7-8	TRBJ1-2	NA	NA	CASSGRVGGFTF	TGTGCCAGCAGCGGCCGCGTGGGGGGGTTCACCTTC
TRBV7-9	TRBJ1-1	NA	NA	CASSLQENTEAFF	TGTGCCAGCAGCTTACAGGAGAACACTGAAGCTTTCTTT
TRBV5-8	TRBJ1-5	NA	NA	CASSLDGFSNQPQHF	TGTGCCAGCAGCCTGGACGGATTTAGCAATCAGCCCCAGCATTTT
TRBV10-3	TRBJ2-2	few	TRBD2	CAIKAAGANTGELFF	TGTGCCATCAAAGCAGCGGGGGCGAACACCGGGGAGCTGTTTTTT
TRBV11-2	TRBJ1-6	NA	NA	CASSLRQPNSPLHF	TGTGCCAGCAGCTTAAGGCAGCCTAATTCACCCCTCCACTTT
TRBV6-4	TRBJ2-1	NA	TRBD2	CASSEAGTSSYNEQFF	TGTGCCAGCAGTGAAGCGGGGACGAGCTCCTACAATGAGCAGTTCTTC
TRBV19	TRBJ1-6	few	NA	CASKSKVANSPLHF	TGTGCCAGTAAATCGAAGGTCGCGAATTCACCCCTCCACTTT
TRBV7-9	TRBJ1-1	NA	NA	CASSLASTGSEAFF	TGTGCCAGCAGCTTAGCGTCAACAGGGTCGGAAGCTTTCTTT
TRBV5-1	TRBJ1-1	NA	NA	CASSFDTTNTEAFF	TGCGCCAGCAGCTTTGACACAACGAACACTGAAGCTTTCTTT
TRBV19	TRBJ1-2	once	NA	CASEEGRSYGYTF	TGTGCCAGTGAGGAAGGGAGGTCCTATGGCTACACCTTC
TRBV7-9	TRBJ1-5	NA	TRBD1	CASSLGTGENQPQHF	TGTGCCAGCAGCTTAGGGACAGGGGAAAATCAGCCCCAGCATTTT
TRBV29-1	TRBJ2-1	once	NA	CSGGEGWNSYNEQFF	TGCAGCGGGGGAGAGGGGTGGAACTCCTACAATGAGCAGTTCTTC
TRBV19	TRBJ1-5	NA	NA	CASSIKDGPNQPQHF	TGTGCCAGTAGTATAAAGGACGGACCCAATCAGCCCCAGCATTTT
TRBV6-1	TRBJ1-1	NA	NA	CASSDLGVTEAFF	TGTGCCAGCAGTGATCTAGGGGTGACTGAAGCTTTCTTT
TRBV5-1	TRBJ1-2	NA	NA	CASSLEQGNYGYTF	TGCGCCAGCAGCTTGGAGCAGGGCAACTATGGCTACACCTTC
TRBV5-1	TRBJ2-7	NA	NA	CASSLAGSQLEQYF	TGCGCCAGCAGCTTGGCAGGGAGCCAGTTAGAGCAGTACTTC
TRBV28	TRBJ1-5	NA	NA	CASSLVPDNQPQHF	TGTGCCAGCAGTTTAGTGCCGGATAATCAGCCCCAGCATTTT
TRBV7-6	TRBJ2-5	NA	TRBD2	CASSSRAREMGETQYF	TGTGCCAGCAGCTCTCGAGCGCGGGAGATGGGAGAGACCCAGTACTTC
TRBV30	TRBJ1-2	NA	NA	CAWRKGTHLNYGYTF	TGTGCCTGGAGGAAGGGAACCCACCTTAACTATGGCTACACCTTC
TRBV13	TRBJ1-2	NA	TRBD1	CASSLRQGRGYTF	TGTGCCAGCAGCTTAAGACAGGGACGGGGCTACACCTTC
TRBV7-2	TRBJ2-1	once	TRBD2	CASSLRSGGGYNEQFF	TGTGCCAGCAGCTTACGGAGCGGGGGGGGCTACAATGAGCAGTTCTTC